The sample holds one count of the clone carrying this T cell receptor beta chain. The data derive from a study of control samples from healthy donors and cancer patients. Using immunoSEQ multiplex PCR, the repertoire was profiled, and TCRdb retains in-frame clones only, with some absent. This sample has over 150,000 clones, with roughly 89% found just once. Germline-derived CDR1 and CDR2 are SGHAT and FQNNGV. Trimming cost V 4 bases and J 7 bases; bases outside gene matches: 7. The CDR3 contains 15 residues. Material for sequencing was blood. V gene TRBV11-2 combines with J gene TRBJ1-6; 7 bases align to TRBD1. This TCR came from a woman in her 50s in good health. CDR3 in amino acids: CASSSRDRLNSPLHF. In DNA form, the CDR3 reads TGTGCCAGCAGCTCACGGGACAGACTAAATTCACCCCTCCACTTT.